This T cell receptor (beta chain) was identified in a study of blood T cell repertoires in COVID-19. Some clones are missing from TCRdb's copy, which holds only in-frame ones; the method was immunoSEQ multiplex PCR. The sample contains 120,000 to 150,000 clones, over 75% of which appear only once. This clone was seen a few times. In Seattle, patients joined the study during active infection and were tracked longitudinally. The sequence came from a man younger than 35 with COVID-19, enrolled during active disease. What was sequenced was peripheral blood.

For the CDR3, the DNA is TGTGCCAGCAGCCCGCGGACAGGGGGGCCCGGGGAGCTGTTTTTT. Its translation is CASSPRTGGPGELFF. The chain is built from TRBV11-2 and TRBJ2-2, with TRBD1 matching over 10 bases. With V trimmed by 5 bases and J by 6 bases, 6 bases remained unmatched. Germline V gene data show CDR1 as SGHAT and CDR2 as FQNNGV. The CDR3 is made up of 15 amino acids.